This TCR beta chain was sequenced during a study of blood T cell repertoires in COVID-19. The CDR3 extends over 15 amino acids. The J segment lost 4 bases and the V segment lost 1 base, leaving 6 bases of the junction unmatched. Germline values: CDR1 SGHVS, CDR2 FQNEAQ. Membership in each cohort depended on participant-reported clinical history. The repertoire was sequenced with immunoSEQ multiplex PCR; TCRdb's copy has only in-frame clones and lacks some. The repertoire holds 220,000 or so clones, almost 90% seen once, with roughly 14% in the top ten. The chain couples TRBV7-8 to TRBJ1-1; 7 nucleotides agree with TRBD1. Sequenced: PBMCs or T cells enriched from blood (not recorded which). This receptor was taken from a woman aged 50 to 65 with acute COVID-19. The CDR3 DNA follows: TGTGCCAGCAGCTTAGTTGGAGGGGGCCGCACTGAAGCTTTCTTT. This codes for CASSLVGGGRTEAFF.